The entry below gives a single T cell receptor (beta chain) sequence along with its context. This clonotype has a count of ten or more. Its specific antigen is unknown. There are no base qualities to consult, and no much larger clone falls within one base. Receptor libraries were prepared by RACE. Sequencing took place on a NextSeq 500. During library preparation, unique molecular identifiers were attached to individual cDNA molecules so that TCRs could be counted in a quantitative, reproducible way. For every blood RNA sample, sequencing covered both the TCR alpha and TCR beta chains. Per the authors' processing: Samples had a median of roughly 100,000 TCRs, with a range from about 23,224 to 750,000. The Decombinator software suite was used to annotate V, J and CDR3 in the TCR reads. To make PS versus PT1 abundance plots, every sample was subsampled to the same number of TCRs (28,000). TCRs were defined as expanded if absent before sensitization and observed at least eight times at the 2-week time point. Clones were called with MiXCR by TCRdb after fastp trimmed the public reads at Q25, and only in-frame beta chains were retained. Every CDR3 protein is listed once, alongside the most common genes and DNA of its rows. The V and J calls were determined by TCRdb, not by the authors. This sample lists about 80,000 distinct CDR3 sequences; around 13% were detected once. More than 3.5% of the sample is in the top ten clones.

The data are from a study of human T cells and chemical hapten exposure (dated by TCRdb to the early 2020s). Concerning the study at large: For sensitization, 2% DPC in acetone was applied to an approximately 2 cm by approximately 2 cm area of upper inner arm skin. Most of the patients in the cohort were female, and the cohort covered alopecia areata with under or over 50% scalp involvement, alopecia totalis and alopecia universalis. In alopecia patients, the study followed how the peripheral blood TCR repertoire changed in vivo over primary and secondary sensitization to diphenylcyclopropenone (DPC), a hapten. Blood samples were taken from patients before sensitization (week 0) and then at 2, 6 and about 24 weeks after DPC sensitization. Libraries were combined into a pool for sequencing, and differences in TCR yield between samples came mainly from small differences in library volumes within the pool. About 28 alopecia patients gave blood for TCR sequencing at one to four time points (pre-sensitization, 2, 6 and 24 weeks). Throughout the study period of roughly 24 weeks, patients also received therapeutic DPC doses to the scalp every week. Patch testing was performed on the upper back with Finn chambers containing 0.01% DPC, and the patch tests were scored after 6 days according to International Contact Dermatitis Research Group standards.

The time point label corresponds to: pre-sensitization, week 0. The sample's treatment or condition label, decoded: therapeutic diphenylcyclopropenone sensitization with weekly scalp DPC. Blood at each patch-test visit was drawn before the patch test was applied. Patients were eligible if aged 18 to 70, diagnosed with alopecia and judged suitable for DPC therapy, and pregnant patients were excluded. Unfractionated whole blood was collected in Tempus Blood RNA tubes, and total RNA was extracted from that blood. What the authors observed across the whole study: After repeated subsampling, the strength of the expansion versus patch-test correlation and the threshold at which it became significant changed. Because every patient had alopecia, a presumed autoimmune disease, the patients' immune response might differ from that of healthy individuals. Patch test score correlated positively with the number of PT1 expanded TCRs, reaching significance at thresholds 8, 16 and 32 but not at 4. The number of TCRs above 1 in 1000 frequency did not change with DPC sensitization; there was no evidence of global repertoire structure alterations. Expanded TCRs formed significantly more large CDR3 similarity clusters than pre-sensitization or healthy control sets, consistent with antigen-driven responses.

Measured from the cysteine to the phenylalanine, the CDR3 is 13 residues long. CDR3 DNA is the only sequence kept; it has 39 bases, read in frame from the first base. Between the V and J ends, shortened by 3 bases and 11 bases respectively, the junction contains 14 bases. Sequenced material: whole blood, taken in connection with sensitization to the hapten diphenylcyclopropenone (DPC). This sequence was found in a woman aged 50 to 60 with alopecia areata. Some clones in this sample may be carry-over from other donors' samples. The V gene is TRBV12-3 or TRBV12-4 and the J gene is TRBJ1-5; the D gene is perhaps TRBD1, on 5 matching bases. The DNA reads TGTGCCAGCAGTTTGGGACTAAACCAGGCCCAGCATTTT. Translated, it gives CASSLGLNQAQHF.